This T cell receptor (beta chain) was sequenced in a study of blood T cell repertoires in COVID-19. Turning to the study itself: The United States, Italy and Spain provided the acute and convalescent COVID-19 samples. T cells, B-cell-depleted T cells, or PBMCs supplied cDNA or gDNA.

Germline assignment: CDR1 MGHRA and CDR2 YSYEKL. With 2 bases removed from V and 0 bases from J, the gap between germline ends came to 11 bases. The CDR3 consists of 16 residues. Study processing details: Reference gene primer amplification yielded estimated nucleated cell counts. Clones were read by immunoSEQ multiplex PCR, and TCRdb kept only the in-frame ones, dropping some. V, J and clone size were drawn from that table, and D and trimming were deduced from the DNA. Among approximately 60,000 clones, roughly 87% were seen once, and the ten largest hold about 22%. The specimen sequenced was peripheral blood. V and J are TRBV4-1 and TRBJ1-5; unclear D gene. This sequence was found in a woman aged 55-70 years with acute or convalescent COVID-19. CDR3 residues: CASSQRPEFSNQPQHF. The CDR3 DNA reads as TGCGCCAGCAGCCAAAGGCCGGAGTTTAGCAATCAGCCCCAGCATTTT.